The 8 T cell receptor beta chains listed next were all sequenced from one sample in a study of T cells after somatic rescue of genetic block. Measured with immunoSEQ multiplex PCR; TCRdb has only the in-frame clones, and not every one. Of tens of thousands of clones in the sample, 85% to 90% were seen once. Sequencing used peripheral blood mononuclear cells (PBMCs). Source of these receptors: a woman aged 18-30 years.

The chain links TRBV6-5 to TRBJ1-5; TRBD1 might be the D (5 bases). The V gene's germline CDR1 is MNHEY and CDR2 SVGAGI. The CDR3 loop spans 12 amino acids. Between the trimmed V and J ends, which lost 6 bases and 4 bases, there was a span of 7 bases. The CDR3 DNA reads TGTGCCAGCAGGGGACCGAATCAGCCCCAGCATTTT. It specifies CASRGPNQPQHF.

This clone came up once. The CDR3 DNA reads TGCGCCAGCAGCCTTAGCACAGATACGCAGTATTTT. Translated, it gives CASSLSTDTQYF. The chain employs TRBV5-1 and TRBJ2-3, with D unclear. CDR1 is SGHRS, CDR2 YFSETQ, per germline. V was clipped by 4 bases and J by 0 bases, with 3 bases between them. CDR3 length: 12 residues.

The chain has TRBV10-2 and TRBJ1-5; 8 bases are shared with TRBD1. CDR3 size: 14 residues. CDR1 WSHSY and CDR2 SAAADI come from the germline V gene. Trimming removed 6 bases from V and 4 bases from J; junction bases left unmatched: 5. The CDR3 region is CASRAGGVNQPQHF. DNA of the CDR3: TGCGCCAGCAGGGCAGGGGGCGTAAATCAGCCCCAGCATTTT.

The rearrangement uses TRBV7-9 and TRBJ2-6, with D perhaps assigned TRBD1 or TRBD2 (7 bases each). Germline lookup yields CDR1 SEHNR and CDR2 FQNEAQ (reference sequence). Trimming took 8 bases from V and 2 from J, leaving 19 bases between them. The CDR3 loop spans 17 amino acids. CDR3 in amino acids: CASSASGGETGANVLTF. DNA for the CDR3: TGTGCCAGCTCTGCTTCAGGGGGGGAGACTGGGGCCAACGTCCTGACTTTC.

This rearrangement joins TRBV27 to TRBJ2-7, with TRBD2 matching 7 bases. V dropped 10 bases and J dropped 1; count of bases not matched to a gene: 7. Germline-derived CDR1 and CDR2 are MNHEY and SMNVEV (reference sequence). The CDR3 extends over 13 amino acids. The CDR3 DNA is TGTGCCACCAGGGACTATCGATCCTACGAGCAGTACTTC. It specifies CATRDYRSYEQYF.

The V gene is TRBV7-9, the J gene TRBJ2-7; tentatively, D is TRBD1 (6 bases). CDR1 SEHNR and CDR2 FQNEAQ come from the germline V gene (reference sequence). The V and J ends lost 4 bases and 5 bases respectively, with 18 bases between them. This CDR3 contains 15 residues. The CDR3 region has the DNA TGTGCCAGCAGCTGGGTGGCAGGGGACCTTAACGAGCAGTACTTC. The encoded protein is CASSWVAGDLNEQYF.

This chain joins TRBV2 and TRBJ1-2; TRBD1 might be the D (5 bases). CDR1 is SNHLY and CDR2 is FYNNEI in the germline V gene. V lost 6 bases, J lost 1 base, and 12 bases lay in between. The CDR3 runs to 14 residues. The CDR3 DNA follows: TGTGCCAGCAGCGGGACGTTGCTTAACTATGGCTACACCTTC. Amino acid sequence: CASSGTLLNYGYTF. Together with reference TRBV2 and TRBJ1-2, the CDR3 gives the full variable domain: EPEVTQTPSHQVTQMGQEVILRCVPISNHLYFYWYRQILGQKVEFLVSFYNNEISEKSEIFDDQFSVERPDGSNFTLKIRSTKLEDSAMYFCASSGTLLNYGYTFGSGTRLTVV.

J is TRBJ1-1 and V is TRBV28; perhaps TRBD1 as D (5 bases). V lost 2 bases and J 5 bases, leaving 12 bases between the germline ends. The CDR3 spans 14 residues. CDR1 is MDHEN, CDR2 SYDVKM, per germline. This CDR3 reads CASSLSLGGTEAFF. The CDR3 bases are TGTGCCAGCAGTTTAAGCCTCGGGGGAACTGAAGCTTTCTTT.